The text below deals with one T cell receptor (beta chain). Treatment of the sample: around 19 received Ad26.COV2.S at low or high dose, single or two shots; roughly five received placebo; per-sample allocation not given. On day 63 after the first injection, vaccine and placebo recipients gave samples. Method: immunoSEQ multiplex PCR; TCRdb's copy keeps in-frame clones and lacks some. The sample has 430,000 or so clones; roughly 89% are singletons. This entry comes from a study of Ad26.COV2.S vaccination and SARS-CoV-2 variants. Looking at the study overall: Intramuscular Ad26.COV2.S at 5x10^10 or 1x10^11 viral particles.

This clonotype was obtained from a person between 18 and 59 years old who received the Ad26.COV2.S COVID-19 vaccine or a placebo. This material consisted of peripheral blood, taken in a trial of Ad26.COV2.S vaccine versus placebo.

The chain's CDR3 is CASKAWQIQETQYF. DNA of the CDR3: TGTGCCAGCAAGGCCTGGCAGATTCAAGAGACCCAGTACTTC. The chain is built from TRBV6-5 and TRBJ2-5; D not certain. The germline V gene encodes CDR1 MNHEY and CDR2 SVGAGI. The CDR3 loop spans 14 amino acids. Deletions cut 7 bases from V and 2 bases from J, with 14 bases between.